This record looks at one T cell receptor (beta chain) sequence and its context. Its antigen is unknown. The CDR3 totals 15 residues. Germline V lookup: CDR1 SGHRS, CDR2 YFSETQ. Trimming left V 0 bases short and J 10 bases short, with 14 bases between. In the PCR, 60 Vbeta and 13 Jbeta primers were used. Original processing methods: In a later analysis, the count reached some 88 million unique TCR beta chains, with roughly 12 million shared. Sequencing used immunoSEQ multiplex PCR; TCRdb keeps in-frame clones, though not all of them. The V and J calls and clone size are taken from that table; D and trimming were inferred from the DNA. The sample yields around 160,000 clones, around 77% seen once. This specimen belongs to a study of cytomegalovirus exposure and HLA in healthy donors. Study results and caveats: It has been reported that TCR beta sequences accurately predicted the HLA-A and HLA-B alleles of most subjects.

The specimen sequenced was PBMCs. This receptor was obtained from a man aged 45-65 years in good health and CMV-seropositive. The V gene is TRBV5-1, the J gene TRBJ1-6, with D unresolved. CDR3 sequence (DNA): TGCGCCAGCAGCTTGGGACGACACCCGAGCTCACCCCTCCACTTT. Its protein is CASSLGRHPSSPLHF. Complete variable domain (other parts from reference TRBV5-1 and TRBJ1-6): KAGVTQTPRYLIKTRGQQVTLSCSPISGHRSVSWYQQTPGQGLQFLFEYFSETQRNKGNFPGRFSGRQFSNSRSEMNVSTLELGDSALYLCASSLGRHPSSPLHFGNGTRLTVT.